Below, 30 T cell receptor beta chains from the same sample are listed, as sequenced in a study of cytomegalovirus exposure and HLA in healthy donors. A multiplex PCR was run with 60 Vbeta primers and 13 Jbeta primers. Some clones are missing from TCRdb's copy, which holds only in-frame ones; the method was immunoSEQ multiplex PCR. The sample shows about 150,000 clones, roughly 68% of them seen only once. Sequences were obtained from PBMCs. These receptors all come from a man aged 25-45 years in good health and CMV-seropositive.

This chain connects TRBV5-1 to TRBJ1-2, with D maybe TRBD1 (6 bases). The CDR3 runs 13 residues. With 4 bases removed from V and 0 bases from J, the gap between germline ends came to 7 bases. Looked up from germline, CDR1 is SGHRS and CDR2 is YFSETQ. CDR3 nucleotide sequence: TGCGCCAGCAGCCGGGACACTAACTATGGCTACACCTTC. This codes for CASSRDTNYGYTF.

This chain links TRBV9 with TRBJ1-2, with 7 bases lining up with TRBD1. The CDR3 covers 15 residues. Germline assignment: CDR1 SGDLS and CDR2 YYNGEE. The junction had 7 bases not matched to a gene; V was cut back by 3 bases and J by 2 bases. The CDR3 coding sequence is TGTGCCAGCAGCGCTACCGGGACAGCCAACTATGGCTACACCTTC. This translates into CASSATGTANYGYTF.

The chain links TRBV11-1 to TRBJ1-2; perhaps TRBD1 as D (5 bases). The V end was cut by 5 bases, the J end by 4 bases, with 8 bases between. The germline CDR1 and CDR2 sequences are SGHAT and FQDESV (reference sequence). This CDR3 comprises 12 residues. Here the CDR3 DNA reads TGTGCCAGCAGCCCAGACAGCTATGGCTACACCTTC. It codes for CASSPDSYGYTF.

The chain has TRBV2 and TRBJ2-7; 10 nucleotides match TRBD2. The CDR3 is 15 amino acids. V shed 4 bases, J shed 2 bases, and the junction held 5 bases outside the gene matches. Per germline, CDR1 SNHLY and CDR2 FYNNEI. CDR3 coding DNA: TGTGCCAGCAGTGCCCGGACTAGCGGACCCTACGAGCAGTACTTC. Its protein is CASSARTSGPYEQYF.

The chain has TRBV27 and TRBJ2-7; tentative D call: TRBD1 (5 bases). Germline assignment: CDR1 MNHEY and CDR2 SMNVEV (reference sequence). The V and J ends lost 2 bases and 2 bases respectively, with 13 bases between them. The CDR3 is 15 amino acids. In DNA form, the CDR3 reads TGTGCCAGCAGTTTAAAGCCGGACACCACCTACGAGCAGTACTTC. Translated, it gives CASSLKPDTTYEQYF.

The chain joins TRBV11-3 to TRBJ2-1; D is perhaps TRBD2 (6 bases). Germline V gene lookup returns CDR1 SGHNT and CDR2 YENEEA. Trimming left V 5 bases short and J 2 bases short, with 16 bases between. The CDR3 is made up of 16 amino acids. The CDR3 sequence is CASSSFGGPPYNEQFF. The CDR3, as DNA: TGTGCCAGCAGCAGTTTTGGAGGGCCCCCCTACAATGAGCAGTTCTTC. Together with reference TRBV11-3 and TRBJ2-1, the CDR3 gives the full variable domain: EAGVVQSPRYKIIEKKQPVAFWCNPISGHNTLYWYLQNLGQGPELLIRYENEEAVDDSQLPKDRFSAERLKGVDSTLKIQPAELGDSAVYLCASSSFGGPPYNEQFFGPGTRLTVL.

The table lists this clone with a count of one. The rearrangement links TRBV5-1 to TRBJ2-5, with TRBD1 matching 7 bases. J lost 3 bases, V lost 4 bases, and 6 bases had no gene match. The CDR3 consists of 14 residues. CDR1 is SGHRS and CDR2 is YFSETQ in the germline V gene. This CDR3 reads CASSPGQVKETQYF. The CDR3, as DNA: TGCGCCAGCAGCCCCGGACAGGTTAAAGAGACCCAGTACTTC.

The genes are TRBV27 and TRBJ1-2, with D perhaps matching TRBD1 (6 bases). CDR1 is MNHEY, CDR2 SMNVEV, per germline (reference sequence). CDR3 length: 13 amino acids. Trimming took off 6 bases at V and 3 bases at J, with 11 bases between the two ends. This chain's CDR3 is CASRTGGDYGYTF. The CDR3 DNA follows: TGTGCCAGCAGGACAGGTGGGGACTATGGCTACACCTTC.

The chain recombines TRBV10-1 with TRBJ2-7, with TRBD1 matching 7 bases. This CDR3 is built from 14 residues. Looked up from germline, CDR1 is WNHNN and CDR2 is SYGVQD (reference sequence). V shed 11 bases and J 4 bases; nucleotides not matched to a gene: 14. CDR3 in amino acids: CASPARQGGYEQYF. In DNA form, the CDR3 reads TGCGCCTCCCCAGCGAGACAGGGTGGGTACGAGCAGTACTTC.

V gene TRBV27 combines with J gene TRBJ2-7, with TRBD1 as a possible D gene (6 bases). Per germline, CDR1 MNHEY and CDR2 SMNVEV (reference sequence). The V gene lost 5 bases and the J gene lost 3 bases, with 14 bases spanning the gap. The CDR3 is 14 residues long. The CDR3 DNA follows: TGTGCCAGCAGTCCAAGGGGGACAATCTACGAGCAGTACTTC. It is translated as CASSPRGTIYEQYF.

Only a few counts were recorded for this clone. This chain links TRBV16 with TRBJ1-4; 9 bases line up with TRBD1. This CDR3 is 15 amino acids long. The V segment lost 2 bases and the J segment 7 bases; nucleotides outside the gene matches: 5. Looked up from germline, CDR1 is KGHSY and CDR2 is FQNENV. CDR3 coding DNA: TGTGCCAGCAGCCAAAACAGGGGGCTCGGTGAAAAACTGTTTTTT. Translated, it gives CASSQNRGLGEKLFF. The full variable domain, in which reference TRBV16 and TRBJ1-4 provide the parts outside the CDR3, is GEEVAQTPKHLVRGEGQKAKLYCAPIKGHSYVFWYQQVLKNEFKFLISFQNENVFDETGMPKERFSAKCLPNSPCSLEIQATKLEDSAVYFCASSQNRGLGEKLFFGSGTQLSVL.

A few counts support this clone. The V and J genes are TRBV18 and TRBJ1-2; D may be TRBD1 (5 bases). Germline values: CDR1 KGHSH, CDR2 LQKENI. The CDR3 covers 13 residues. Between the trimmed V and J ends, which lost 3 bases and 2 bases, there was a span of 7 bases. Written as DNA, the CDR3 is TGTGCCAGCTCACCGGGGGGGAACTATGGCTACACCTTC. It yields the protein CASSPGGNYGYTF. Drawing the rest from reference TRBV18 and TRBJ1-2, the complete variable domain is NAGVMQNPRHLVRRRGQEARLRCSPMKGHSHVYWYRQLPEEGLKFMVYLQKENIIDESGMPKERFSAEFPKEGPSILRIQQVVRGDSAAYFCASSPGGNYGYTFGSGTRLTVV.

The rearrangement joins TRBV19 to TRBJ2-7; TRBD1 matches 7 bases. This CDR3 region has 13 residues. Trimming at V came to 8 bases and at J to 1 base, leaving 5 bases not matched to a gene. Germline V CDR1 and CDR2: LNHDA, SQIVND (reference sequence). DNA for the CDR3: TGTGCCAGTCGGGGCAGGGGGTCCTACGAGCAGTACTTC. Translated: CASRGRGSYEQYF.

The chain couples TRBV2 to TRBJ1-2, with D unclear. V lost 4 bases and J 4 bases, leaving 16 bases between the germline ends. Germline assignment: CDR1 SNHLY and CDR2 FYNNEI. The CDR3 has 15 amino acids. The CDR3 protein is CASSVDSTAGYGYTF. The CDR3 DNA reads as TGTGCCAGCAGTGTGGATTCTACCGCGGGCTATGGCTACACCTTC. Complete variable domain (other parts from reference TRBV2 and TRBJ1-2): EPEVTQTPSHQVTQMGQEVILRCVPISNHLYFYWYRQILGQKVEFLVSFYNNEISEKSEIFDDQFSVERPDGSNFTLKIRSTKLEDSAMYFCASSVDSTAGYGYTFGSGTRLTVV.

This clone is a singleton in its sample. The chain has TRBV4-1 and TRBJ2-3, with D hard to call. The CDR3 runs 16 residues. In germline, CDR1 is MGHRA, CDR2 YSYEKL. Deletions cut 3 bases from V and 0 bases from J, with 13 bases between. The CDR3 DNA sequence: TGCGCCAGCAGCCAGATCGCAGTCTTTAGCACAGATACGCAGTATTTT. This translates into CASSQIAVFSTDTQYF.

The V call is TRBV5-1, the J call TRBJ2-7; the D is unclear. V was shortened by 0 bases and J by 4 bases, with 5 bases between the two germline ends. CDR3 length: 12 residues. The germline CDR1 and CDR2 sequences are SGHRS and YFSETQ. The CDR3 spells CASSLDQYEQYF. CDR3 sequence (DNA): TGCGCCAGCAGCTTGGATCAGTACGAGCAGTACTTC.

The chain couples TRBV7-2 to TRBJ2-3; D gene ambiguous. Trimming pared 1 base from V and 0 bases from J, leaving 5 bases between. There are 14 residues in the CDR3. CDR1 and CDR2 from the germline V gene are SGHTA and FQGNSA. CDR3 in amino acids: CASSLDVSTDTQYF. Here the CDR3 DNA reads TGTGCCAGCAGCTTAGATGTAAGCACAGATACGCAGTATTTT. The variable domain in full, with the rest retrieved from reference TRBV7-2 and TRBJ2-3, is GAGVSQSPSNKVTEKGKDVELRCDPISGHTALYWYRQSLGQGLEFLIYFQGNSAPDKSGLPSDRFSAERTGGSVSTLTIQRTQQEDSAVYLCASSLDVSTDTQYFGPGTRLTVL.

The chain employs TRBV7-9 and TRBJ2-1, with 9 positions matching TRBD2. CDR3 length: 16 amino acids. Germline assignment: CDR1 SEHNR and CDR2 FQNEAQ (reference sequence). J was trimmed by 3 bases and V by 5 bases; bases with no gene match: 8. The CDR3 DNA sequence: TGTGCCAGCAGCCCTGAGGCTAGCGGGATCTACAATGAGCAGTTCTTC. It specifies CASSPEASGIYNEQFF.

This clone came up a few times. The CDR3 spells CASSFSSGGDNEQFF. The DNA for the CDR3 is TGCGCCAGCAGCTTCTCTAGCGGGGGGGACAATGAGCAGTTCTTC. This sequence joins TRBV5-1 and TRBJ2-1; 12 nucleotides line up with TRBD2. The CDR3 totals 15 residues. The V gene's germline CDR1 is SGHRS and CDR2 YFSETQ. J was trimmed by 5 bases and V by 2 bases; bases with no gene match: 2.

The chain has TRBV30 and TRBJ2-1, with a weak D call TRBD2 (5 bases). The CDR3 runs to 16 residues. Germline V gene data show CDR1 as GTSNPN and CDR2 as SVGIG (reference sequence). V lost 3 bases, J lost 7 bases, and 22 bases lay in between. The CDR3 DNA follows: TGTGCCTGGAGCGATCCTGCTCTCCGGGATTGGAATGAGCAGTTCTTC. Amino acids: CAWSDPALRDWNEQFF.

The chain combines TRBV2 with TRBJ1-5, with TRBD1 identical over 10 bases. Germline V gives CDR1 SNHLY, CDR2 FYNNEI. The CDR3 spans 14 residues. With 8 bases clipped from V and 2 bases from J, the junction kept 3 bases outside the gene matches. CDR3 bases: TGTGCCAGCGGCGGGACAGGGGGCAATCAGCCCCAGCATTTT. Translating it yields CASGGTGGNQPQHF.

This chain connects TRBV19 to TRBJ2-7; 9 nucleotides align to TRBD2. The CDR3 extends over 17 amino acids. Germline V gives CDR1 LNHDA, CDR2 SQIVND (reference sequence). Trimming took 7 bases from V and 7 from J; bases not matched to a gene: 20. CDR3 region: CASTTGGYSGSFDEQYF. DNA of the CDR3: TGTGCCAGTACCACCGGGGGGTATAGCGGGAGTTTCGATGAGCAGTACTTC.

This chain joins TRBV11-2 and TRBJ2-7, with D perhaps matching TRBD2 (5 bases). CDR1 and CDR2 (germline): SGHAT, FQNNGV. The CDR3 has 19 amino acids. Trimming stripped 4 bases from V and 4 bases from J, with 29 bases between. The CDR3 DNA is TGTGCCAGCAGCTCCCACCTGCCTGCCCCCGGGCGGGCCGCGTACGAGCAGTACTTC. Encoded protein: CASSSHLPAPGRAAYEQYF.

This clone showed up just once. The chain links TRBV5-1 to TRBJ2-5, with a tentative D call TRBD1 (5 bases). The CDR3 runs to 13 residues. Germline V lookup: CDR1 SGHRS, CDR2 YFSETQ. V was clipped by 4 bases and J by 1 base, with 8 bases between them. Here the CDR3 reads CASSPQGQETQYF. In DNA form, the CDR3 reads TGCGCCAGCAGCCCGCAGGGCCAAGAGACCCAGTACTTC.

This clone was seen more than once but under ten times. The V gene is TRBV12-5, the J gene TRBJ2-1; 10 bases align to TRBD2. This CDR3 contains 15 residues. V was pared by 7 bases and J by 5 bases, with 8 bases of the junction left unmatched. Per germline, CDR1 LGHNT and CDR2 FRNRAP. The CDR3 loop reads CASAIQREGHNEQFF. The CDR3 DNA reads as TGTGCTAGTGCCATACAGCGGGAGGGCCACAATGAGCAGTTCTTC.

J is TRBJ2-4 and V is TRBV4-1; the match to TRBD2 covers 14 bases. In germline, CDR1 is MGHRA, CDR2 YSYEKL. The CDR3 consists of 20 residues. V gave up 0 bases and J gave up 1 base; unmatched junction bases: 8. CDR3 loop: CASSQERTSGRNEAKNIQYF. As DNA, the CDR3 is TGCGCCAGCAGCCAAGAGAGGACTAGCGGGAGGAACGAGGCCAAAAACATTCAGTACTTC.

V is TRBV7-6 and J is TRBJ2-3; maybe TRBD1 (6 bases). V dropped 5 bases and J dropped 6 bases, with 9 bases sitting between them. Looked up from germline, CDR1 is SGHVS and CDR2 is FNYEAQ. The length of the CDR3 is 12 residues. The CDR3: CASSRTEDTQYF. The CDR3, as DNA: TGTGCCAGCAGCCGGACAGAGGATACGCAGTATTTT.

The rearrangement links TRBV11-3 to TRBJ2-7; a weak D match, TRBD1 (6 bases). The CDR3 extends over 14 amino acids. V lost 1 base, J lost 5 bases, and 12 bases lay in between. Germline lookup yields CDR1 SGHNT and CDR2 YENEEA. The CDR3 is CASSLGYRDDEQYF. CDR3 coding DNA: TGTGCCAGCAGCTTAGGTTACAGGGATGACGAGCAGTACTTC.

The chain links TRBV19 to TRBJ2-1, with D perhaps matching TRBD2 (5 bases). CDR1 LNHDA and CDR2 SQIVND come from the germline V gene (reference sequence). CDR3 length equals 14 residues. The V gene lost 3 bases and the J gene lost 4 bases, with 10 bases spanning the gap. The CDR3: CASSMSLAYNEQFF. In DNA form, the CDR3 reads TGTGCCAGTAGTATGTCGCTAGCTTACAATGAGCAGTTCTTC.

This clone was found a few times. V and J are TRBV19 and TRBJ2-7; D may be TRBD2 (6 bases). The CDR3 spans 14 residues. Germline values: CDR1 LNHDA, CDR2 SQIVND (reference sequence). Trimming removed 1 base from V and 3 bases from J, with 10 bases in between. The CDR3 nucleotides read TGTGCCAGTAGTATAGGTCTGGGGGGCTACGAGCAGTACTTC. This encodes CASSIGLGGYEQYF.